This T cell receptor beta chain was recovered during a study of blood T cell repertoires in COVID-19. The V and J ends lost 0 bases and 2 bases, in that order; junction bases with no gene match: 2. The CDR3 runs to 14 residues. Germline CDR1 is SGHNT and CDR2 is YYREEE (reference sequence). This clone was seen only once. The Seattle patients, enrolled during active infection, were followed longitudinally. The assay was immunoSEQ multiplex PCR, and TCRdb's table has in-frame clones only and misses some. This sample has some 350,000 clones, with about nine tenths found just once. The TCR comes from a woman in her sixties or seventies with COVID-19, enrolled during active disease. The sequenced sample was peripheral blood. V gene TRBV5-4 combines with J gene TRBJ2-7, with 7 bases that match TRBD2. DNA for the CDR3: TGTGCCAGCAGCTTGGTGGGGGGGGCCTACGAGCAGTACTTC. This sequence encodes CASSLVGGAYEQYF.